The 7 T cell receptor beta chains in this list originate from one sample, sequenced in a study of molecular identifiers for immune sequencing clone quantification. TCRdb independently ran MiXCR on the PCR reads; one entry per CDR3 protein. The repertoire holds roughly 320,000 distinct CDR3 sequences, with roughly 24% as singletons. Sequences were obtained from naive CD8+ T cells from blood, with Jurkat cell RNA spiked in. Indicated subset: FACS-sorted CD8+CD4-CCR7+CD45RA+ naive T cells. Every receptor here comes from a human donor in good health. Some libraries in this study had Jurkat cell RNA spiked in.

The CDR3 protein is CASSYASGGPDTQYF. The CDR3 nucleotides read TGTGCCAGCAGTTACGCCAGCGGGGGGCCAGATACGCAGTATTTT. The gene calls are TRBV6-5 and TRBJ2-3; TRBD2 matches at 9 bases. The V and J ends lost 2 bases and 4 bases, in that order; junction bases with no gene match: 4. This CDR3 spans 15 amino acids. Looked up from germline, CDR1 is MNHEY and CDR2 is SVGAGI.

The chain has TRBV27 and TRBJ2-7, with unresolved D. CDR1 and CDR2 from the germline V gene are MNHEY and SMNVEV (reference sequence). The V and J ends lost 0 bases and 5 bases respectively, with 14 bases between them. The CDR3 contains 15 residues. This chain's CDR3 is CASSLSKALDDEQYF. CDR3 nucleotide sequence: TGTGCCAGCAGTTTATCGAAGGCTTTAGATGACGAGCAGTACTTC.

As regards this clonotype: Being one base from a much bigger clone, this may be a read error. The V and J genes are TRBV5-1 and TRBJ2-7; tentative D call: TRBD1 (5 bases). Trimming removed 2 bases at V and 9 bases at J, with 21 bases between. The CDR3 runs 15 residues. Germline V gene lookup returns CDR1 SGHRS and CDR2 YFSETQ. The CDR3 is CASSFVIIWTMGQYF. CDR3 sequence (DNA): TGCGCCAGCAGCTTTGTCATAATTTGGACAATGGGGCAGTACTTC.

A remark on this clonotype: A much bigger clone sits one base away, suggesting this may be a read error. The gene calls are TRBV12-3 or TRBV12-4 and TRBJ2-7; TRBD1 agrees at 11 bases. The CDR3 covers 13 residues. V trimming: 8 bases; J trimming: 9 bases; junction bases outside the gene matches: 9. CDR3 sequence: CASAGQGAPGQYF. For the CDR3, the DNA is TGTGCCAGCGCCGGACAGGGGGCGCCCGGGCAGTACTTC.

The rearrangement uses TRBV9 and TRBJ2-1, with TRBD2 as a possible D gene (6 bases). Germline assignment: CDR1 SGDLS and CDR2 YYNGEE. V gave up 4 bases and J gave up 4 bases, with 18 bases separating them. The CDR3 covers 16 residues. CDR3 coding DNA: TGTGCCAGCAGCCCAGGTGCGGGAAGGATTTACAATGAGCAGTTCTTC. Its translation: CASSPGAGRIYNEQFF.

With respect to this clonotype: A read error may be the cause here, since a much bigger clone is one base away. The chain couples TRBV7-2 to TRBJ1-4, with 11 positions matching TRBD1. The germline V gene encodes CDR1 SGHTA and CDR2 FQGNSA. This CDR3 has 15 amino acids. The V and J ends lost 4 bases and 6 bases, in that order; junction bases with no gene match: 4. The CDR3 bases are TGTGCCAGCAGCTCCGCGGGACAGGGGGATGAAAAACTGTTTTTT. Protein product: CASSSAGQGDEKLFF.

Concerning this clonotype: The junction departs from the called germline gene at one end, perhaps through a read error. This rearrangement joins TRBV27 to TRBJ2-1; 7 nucleotides align to TRBD1. The CDR3 runs to 14 residues. Germline V gene data show CDR1 as MNHEY and CDR2 as SMNVEV (reference sequence). The CDR3 nucleotides are TGTGCCGGCAGTTTCGGGACAGCCTACAATGAGCAGTTCTTC. It codes for CAGSFGTAYNEQFF.